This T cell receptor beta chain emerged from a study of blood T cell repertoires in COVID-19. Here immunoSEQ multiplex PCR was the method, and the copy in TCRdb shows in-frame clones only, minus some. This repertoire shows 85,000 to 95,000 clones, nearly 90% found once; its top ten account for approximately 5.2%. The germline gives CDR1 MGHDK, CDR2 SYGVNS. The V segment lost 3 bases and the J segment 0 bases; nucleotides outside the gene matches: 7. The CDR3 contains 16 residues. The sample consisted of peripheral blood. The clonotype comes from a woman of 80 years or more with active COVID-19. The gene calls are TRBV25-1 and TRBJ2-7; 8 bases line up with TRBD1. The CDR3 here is CASSERTGRSSYEQYF. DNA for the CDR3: TGTGCCAGCAGTGAGAGGACAGGGCGGTCCTCCTACGAGCAGTACTTC.